The TCR beta chain described here comes from a study of T cells and Merkel cell carcinoma outcomes. Study observations and caveats: Reportedly, T-cell repertoire with density predicts Merkel cell carcinoma outcomes.

Sequenced by immunoSEQ multiplex PCR; TCRdb stores in-frame clones only, minus some. The sample holds 9,000 or so clones; roughly 84% are singletons and the top ten take 2% to 2.5%. Details on this clone: Its matching antigen is unknown.

Sequenced: tumor tissue from Merkel cell carcinoma. This clonotype was sampled from a human donor with Merkel cell carcinoma.

The DNA of the CDR3 is TGTGCCAGCAGCTTACCTGTAGATACGCAGTATTTT. This encodes CASSLPVDTQYF. V is TRBV7-9 and J is TRBJ2-3; D call uncertain. CDR3 length equals 12 residues. V was pared by 2 bases and J by 5 bases, with 5 bases between. Per germline, CDR1 SEHNR and CDR2 FQNEAQ (reference sequence).